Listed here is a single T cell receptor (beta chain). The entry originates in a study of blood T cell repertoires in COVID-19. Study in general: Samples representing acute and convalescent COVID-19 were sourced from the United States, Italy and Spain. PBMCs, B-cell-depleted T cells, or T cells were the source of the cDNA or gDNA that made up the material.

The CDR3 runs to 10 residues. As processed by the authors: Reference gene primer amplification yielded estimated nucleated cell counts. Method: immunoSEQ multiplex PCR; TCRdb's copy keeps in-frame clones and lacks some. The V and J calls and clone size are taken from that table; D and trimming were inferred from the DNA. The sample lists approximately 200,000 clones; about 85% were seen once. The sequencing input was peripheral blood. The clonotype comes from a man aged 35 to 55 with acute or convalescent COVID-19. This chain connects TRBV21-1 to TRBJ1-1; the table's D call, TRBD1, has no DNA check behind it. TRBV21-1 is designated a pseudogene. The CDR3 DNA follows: TGTGCCAGCAAAAGGGGTGAAGCTTTCTTT. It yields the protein CASKRGEAFF.